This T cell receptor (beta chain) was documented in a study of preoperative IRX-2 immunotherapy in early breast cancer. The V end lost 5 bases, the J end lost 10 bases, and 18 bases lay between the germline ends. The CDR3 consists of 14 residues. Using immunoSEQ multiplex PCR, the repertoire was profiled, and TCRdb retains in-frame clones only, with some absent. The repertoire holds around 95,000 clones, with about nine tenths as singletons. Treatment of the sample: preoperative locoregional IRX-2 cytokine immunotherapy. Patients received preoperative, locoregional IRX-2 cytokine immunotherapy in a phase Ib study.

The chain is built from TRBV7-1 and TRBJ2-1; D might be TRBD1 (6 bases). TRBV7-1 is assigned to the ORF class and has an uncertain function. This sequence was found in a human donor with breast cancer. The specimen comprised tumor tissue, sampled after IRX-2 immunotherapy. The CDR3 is CASSKFDGTSEQFF. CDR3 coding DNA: TGTGCCAGCAGCAAATTCGACGGGACAAGCGAGCAGTTCTTC.